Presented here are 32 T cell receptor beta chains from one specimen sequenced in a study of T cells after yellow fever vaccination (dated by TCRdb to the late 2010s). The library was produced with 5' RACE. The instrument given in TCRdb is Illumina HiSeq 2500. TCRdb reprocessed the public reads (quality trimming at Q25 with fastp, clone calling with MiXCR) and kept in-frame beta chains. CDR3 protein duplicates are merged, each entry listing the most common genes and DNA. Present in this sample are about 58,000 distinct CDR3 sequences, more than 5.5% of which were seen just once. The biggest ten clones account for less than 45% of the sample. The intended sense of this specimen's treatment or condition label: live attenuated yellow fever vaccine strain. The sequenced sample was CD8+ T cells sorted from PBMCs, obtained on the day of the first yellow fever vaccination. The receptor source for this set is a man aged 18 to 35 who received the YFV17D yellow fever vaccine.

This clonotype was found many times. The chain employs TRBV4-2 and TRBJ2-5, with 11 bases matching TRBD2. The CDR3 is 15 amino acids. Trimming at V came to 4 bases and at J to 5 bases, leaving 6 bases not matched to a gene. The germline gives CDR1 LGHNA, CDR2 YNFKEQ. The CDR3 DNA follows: TGTGCCAGCAGCCCGTTAGCGGGGGGGAAGGAGACCCAGTACTTC. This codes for CASSPLAGGKETQYF.

CDR3 in amino acids: CASSLPREGANTEAFF. DNA of the CDR3: TGTGCCAGCAGCTTGCCCAGGGAGGGGGCGAACACTGAAGCTTTCTTT. V and J are TRBV5-6 and TRBJ1-1; TRBD1 agrees at 7 bases. Germline CDR1 is SGHDT and CDR2 is YYEEEE. This CDR3 has 16 residues. V dropped 1 base and J dropped 1; count of bases not matched to a gene: 7.

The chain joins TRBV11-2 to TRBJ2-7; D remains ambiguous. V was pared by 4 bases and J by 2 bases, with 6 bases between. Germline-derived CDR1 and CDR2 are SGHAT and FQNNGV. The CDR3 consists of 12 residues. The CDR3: CASSSLTYEQYF. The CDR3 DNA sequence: TGTGCCAGCAGCTCACTAACCTACGAGCAGTACTTC.

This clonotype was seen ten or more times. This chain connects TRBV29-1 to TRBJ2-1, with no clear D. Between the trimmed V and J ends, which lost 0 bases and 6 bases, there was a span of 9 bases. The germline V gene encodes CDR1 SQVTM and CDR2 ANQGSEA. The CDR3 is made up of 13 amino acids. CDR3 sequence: CSVEDVIVNEQFF. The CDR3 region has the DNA TGCAGCGTTGAAGATGTTATCGTCAATGAGCAGTTCTTC.

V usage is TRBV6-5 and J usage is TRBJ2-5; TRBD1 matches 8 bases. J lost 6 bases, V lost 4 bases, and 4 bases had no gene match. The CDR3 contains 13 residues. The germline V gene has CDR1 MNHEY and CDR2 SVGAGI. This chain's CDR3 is CASSLGQGKTQYF. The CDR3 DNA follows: TGTGCCAGCAGTTTAGGACAGGGCAAGACCCAGTACTTC.

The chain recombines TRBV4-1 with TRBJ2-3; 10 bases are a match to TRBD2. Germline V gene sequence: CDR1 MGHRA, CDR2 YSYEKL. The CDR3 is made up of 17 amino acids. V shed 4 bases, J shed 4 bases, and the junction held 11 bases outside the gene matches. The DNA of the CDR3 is TGCGCCAGCAGCCCAAGGGTTGCCGGGACTAGCGCAGATACGCAGTATTTT. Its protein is CASSPRVAGTSADTQYF.

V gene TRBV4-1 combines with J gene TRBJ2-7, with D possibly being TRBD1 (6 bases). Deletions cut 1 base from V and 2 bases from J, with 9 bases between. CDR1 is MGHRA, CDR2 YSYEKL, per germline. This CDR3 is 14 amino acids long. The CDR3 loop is CASSQAGDTYEQYF. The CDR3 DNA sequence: TGCGCCAGCAGCCAAGCAGGGGATACCTACGAGCAGTACTTC.

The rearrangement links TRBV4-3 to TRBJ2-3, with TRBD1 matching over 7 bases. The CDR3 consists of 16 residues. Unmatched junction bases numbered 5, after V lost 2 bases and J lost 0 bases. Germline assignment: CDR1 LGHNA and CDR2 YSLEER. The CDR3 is CASSQIQGISTDTQYF. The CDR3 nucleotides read TGCGCCAGCAGCCAAATACAGGGGATTAGCACAGATACGCAGTATTTT.

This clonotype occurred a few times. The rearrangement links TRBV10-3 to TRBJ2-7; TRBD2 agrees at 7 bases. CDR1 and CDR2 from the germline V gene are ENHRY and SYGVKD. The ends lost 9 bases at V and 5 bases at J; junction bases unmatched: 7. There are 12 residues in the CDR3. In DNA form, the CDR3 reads TGTGCCATTCGGGGGGATAATGACGAGCAGTACGTC. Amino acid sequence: CAIRGDNDEQYV.

This CDR3 reads CASSQDWIRTGMNTEAFF. The CDR3 bases are TGTGCCAGCAGCCAAGATTGGATAAGGACAGGAATGAACACTGAAGCTTTCTTT. This rearrangement joins TRBV4-2 to TRBJ1-1, with TRBD1 matching over 7 bases. V was clipped by 0 bases and J by 0 bases; unmatched bases: 10. This CDR3 comprises 18 residues. Germline V gene sequence: CDR1 LGHNA, CDR2 YNFKEQ.

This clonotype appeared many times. CDR3 coding DNA: TGTGCCAGCAGCTTGGGGAGGGTTTCGGATGGCTACACCTTC. Translating it yields CASSLGRVSDGYTF. The J gene is TRBJ1-2, the V gene TRBV5-4; D unclear. The germline V gene has CDR1 SGHNT and CDR2 YYREEE (reference sequence). Trimming stripped 0 bases from V and 6 bases from J, with 12 bases between. There are 14 residues in the CDR3.

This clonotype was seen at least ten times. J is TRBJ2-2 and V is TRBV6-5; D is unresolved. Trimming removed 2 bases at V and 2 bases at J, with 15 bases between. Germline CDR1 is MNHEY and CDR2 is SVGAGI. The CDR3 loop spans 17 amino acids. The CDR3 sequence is CASSYAVSLRNTGELFF. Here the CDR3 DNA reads TGTGCCAGCAGTTACGCAGTCTCACTCCGTAACACCGGGGAGCTGTTTTTT.

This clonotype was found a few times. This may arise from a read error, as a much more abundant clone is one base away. The CDR3 region has the DNA TGCGCCAGCACCCAAGAAGGGCCCCCGACAGGGGGCTGGGAGACCCAGTACTTC. The encoded protein is CASTQEGPPTGGWETQYF. The V call is TRBV4-3, the J call TRBJ2-5, with 10 bases identical to TRBD1. Germline V gene lookup returns CDR1 LGHNA and CDR2 YSLEER. The CDR3 totals 18 residues.

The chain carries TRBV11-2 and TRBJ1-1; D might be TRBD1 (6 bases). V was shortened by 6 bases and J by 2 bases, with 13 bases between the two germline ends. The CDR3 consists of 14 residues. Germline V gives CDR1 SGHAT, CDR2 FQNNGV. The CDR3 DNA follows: TGTGCCAGCAGGGAAGGACAGATCAACACTGAAGCTTTCTTT. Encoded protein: CASREGQINTEAFF.

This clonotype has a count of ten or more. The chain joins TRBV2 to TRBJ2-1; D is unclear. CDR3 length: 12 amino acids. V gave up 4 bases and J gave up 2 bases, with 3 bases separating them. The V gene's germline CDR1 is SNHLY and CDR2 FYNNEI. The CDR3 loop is CASSAAYNEQFF. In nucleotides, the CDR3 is TGTGCCAGCAGTGCCGCCTACAATGAGCAGTTCTTC.

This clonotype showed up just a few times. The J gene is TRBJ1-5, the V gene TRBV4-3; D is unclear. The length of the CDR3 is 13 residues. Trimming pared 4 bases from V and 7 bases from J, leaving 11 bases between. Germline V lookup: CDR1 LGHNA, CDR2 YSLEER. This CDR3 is CASSPLRFQPQHF. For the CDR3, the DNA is TGCGCCAGCAGCCCTCTTCGGTTCCAGCCCCAGCATTTT.

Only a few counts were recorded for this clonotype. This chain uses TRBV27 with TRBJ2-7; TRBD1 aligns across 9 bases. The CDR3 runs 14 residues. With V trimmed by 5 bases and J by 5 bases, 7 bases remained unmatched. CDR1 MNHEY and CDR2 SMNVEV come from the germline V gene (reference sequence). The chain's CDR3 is CASSETGGSHEQYF. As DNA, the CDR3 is TGTGCCAGCAGTGAAACAGGGGGCAGCCACGAGCAGTACTTC.

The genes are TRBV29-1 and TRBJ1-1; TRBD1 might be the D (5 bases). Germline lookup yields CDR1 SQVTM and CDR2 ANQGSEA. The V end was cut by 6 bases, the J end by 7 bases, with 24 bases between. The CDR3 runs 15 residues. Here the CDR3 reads CSVSEVSRGSIEAFF. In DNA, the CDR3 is TGCAGCGTGTCAGAAGTGTCTAGGGGATCGATTGAAGCTTTCTTT.

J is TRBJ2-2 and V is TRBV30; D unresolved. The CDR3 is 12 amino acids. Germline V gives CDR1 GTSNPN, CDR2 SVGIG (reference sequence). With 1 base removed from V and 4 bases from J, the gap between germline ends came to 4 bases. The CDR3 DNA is TGTGCCTGGAGTGATTTCACCGGGGAGCTGTTTTTT. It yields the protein CAWSDFTGELFF. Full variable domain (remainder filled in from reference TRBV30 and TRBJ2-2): SQTIHQWPATLVQPVGSPLSLECTVEGTSNPNLYWYRQAAGRGLQLLFYSVGIGQISSEVPQNLSASRPQDRQFILSSKKLLLSDSGFYLCAWSDFTGELFFGEGSRLTVL.

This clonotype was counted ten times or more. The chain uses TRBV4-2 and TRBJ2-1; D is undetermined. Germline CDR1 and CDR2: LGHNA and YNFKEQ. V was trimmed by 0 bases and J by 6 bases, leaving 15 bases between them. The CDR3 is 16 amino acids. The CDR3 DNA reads TGTGCCAGCAGCCAAGATCCGGCGGCCTGGGGCAATGAGCAGTTCTTC. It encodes CASSQDPAAWGNEQFF.

CDR3 protein: CASSYEGTSGGPTPVYNEQFF. The DNA for the CDR3 is TGTGCCAGCAGTTACGAGGGAACTAGCGGGGGTCCCACCCCAGTTTACAATGAGCAGTTCTTC. This chain links TRBV6-2 or TRBV6-3 with TRBJ2-1, with 11 bases matching TRBD2. Trimming at V came to 2 bases and at J to 4 bases, leaving 19 bases not matched to a gene. Germline loops: CDR1 MNHEY, CDR2 SVGEGT. The CDR3 runs to 21 residues.

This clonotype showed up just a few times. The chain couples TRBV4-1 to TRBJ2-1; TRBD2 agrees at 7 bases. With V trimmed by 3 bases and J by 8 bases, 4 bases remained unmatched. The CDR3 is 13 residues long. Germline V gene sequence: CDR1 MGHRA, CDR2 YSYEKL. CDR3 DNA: TGCGCCAGCAGCCAGGGGGGGGGGGATGAGCAGTTCTTC. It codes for CASSQGGGDEQFF.

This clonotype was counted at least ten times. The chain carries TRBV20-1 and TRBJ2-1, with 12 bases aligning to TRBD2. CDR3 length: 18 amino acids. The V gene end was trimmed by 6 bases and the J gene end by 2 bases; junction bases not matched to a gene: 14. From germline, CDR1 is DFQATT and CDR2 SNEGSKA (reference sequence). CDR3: CSAPGLAGGKITYNEQFF. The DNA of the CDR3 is TGCAGTGCCCCCGGCCTAGCGGGAGGGAAAATAACCTACAATGAGCAGTTCTTC.

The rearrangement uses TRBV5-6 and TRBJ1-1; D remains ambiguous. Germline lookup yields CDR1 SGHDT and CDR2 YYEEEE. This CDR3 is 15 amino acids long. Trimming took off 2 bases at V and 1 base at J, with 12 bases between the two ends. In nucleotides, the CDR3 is TGTGCCAGCAGCTTCCAGTGGGGTAAGAACACTGAAGCTTTCTTT. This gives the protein CASSFQWGKNTEAFF.

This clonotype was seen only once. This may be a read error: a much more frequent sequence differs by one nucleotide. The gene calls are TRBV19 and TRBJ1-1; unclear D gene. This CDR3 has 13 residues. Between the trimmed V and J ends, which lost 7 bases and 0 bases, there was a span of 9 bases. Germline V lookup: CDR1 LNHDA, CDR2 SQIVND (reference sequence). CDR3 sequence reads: CASINIMNTEAFF. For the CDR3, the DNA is TGTGCCAGTATTAACATCATGAACACTGAAGCTTTCTTT. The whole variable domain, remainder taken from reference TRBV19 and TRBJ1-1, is DGGITQSPKYLFRKEGQNVTLSCEQNLNHDAMYWYRQDPGQGLRLIYYSQIVNDFQKGDIAEGYSVSREKKESFPLTVTSAQKNPTAFYLCASINIMNTEAFFGQGTRLTVV.

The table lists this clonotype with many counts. The CDR3 spells CASSPSWRGELFF. CDR3 sequence (DNA): TGCGCCAGCAGCCCCTCGTGGCGCGGGGAGCTGTTTTTT. This chain connects TRBV5-1 to TRBJ2-2; D is unclear. The CDR3 has 13 residues. Germline values: CDR1 SGHRS, CDR2 YFSETQ. The germline V and J ends were trimmed by 4 bases and 7 bases, with 11 bases remaining between them.

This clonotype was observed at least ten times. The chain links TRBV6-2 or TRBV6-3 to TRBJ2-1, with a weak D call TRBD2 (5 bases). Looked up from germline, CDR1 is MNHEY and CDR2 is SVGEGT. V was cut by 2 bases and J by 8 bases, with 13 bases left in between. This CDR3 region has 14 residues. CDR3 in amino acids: CASSYPDLLDEQFF. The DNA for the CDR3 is TGTGCCAGCAGTTACCCGGACTTGTTGGATGAGCAGTTCTTC.

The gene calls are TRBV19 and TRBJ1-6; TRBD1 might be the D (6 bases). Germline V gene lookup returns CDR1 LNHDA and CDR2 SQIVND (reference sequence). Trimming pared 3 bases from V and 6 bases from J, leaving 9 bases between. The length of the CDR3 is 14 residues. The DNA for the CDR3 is TGTGCCAGTAGTATCTCGACAGGTAATTCACCCCTCCACTTT. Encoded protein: CASSISTGNSPLHF.

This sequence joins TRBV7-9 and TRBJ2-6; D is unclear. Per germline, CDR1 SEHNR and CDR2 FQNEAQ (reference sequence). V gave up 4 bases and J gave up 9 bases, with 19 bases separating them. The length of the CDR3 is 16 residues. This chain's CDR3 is CASSSDHSYWGNVLTF. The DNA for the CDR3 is TGTGCCAGCAGCTCTGACCATTCCTATTGGGGCAACGTCCTGACTTTC.

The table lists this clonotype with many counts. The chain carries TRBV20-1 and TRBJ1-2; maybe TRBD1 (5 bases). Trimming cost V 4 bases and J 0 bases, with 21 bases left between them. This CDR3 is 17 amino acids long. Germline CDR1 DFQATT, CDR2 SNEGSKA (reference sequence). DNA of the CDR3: TGCAGTGCTACTTCACTCCAGGGACTGGGACCTAACTATGGCTACACCTTC. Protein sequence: CSATSLQGLGPNYGYTF.

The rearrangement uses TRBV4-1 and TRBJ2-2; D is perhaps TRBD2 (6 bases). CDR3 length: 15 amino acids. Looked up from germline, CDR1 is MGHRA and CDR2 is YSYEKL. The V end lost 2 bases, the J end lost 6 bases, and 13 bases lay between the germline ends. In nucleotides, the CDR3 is TGCGCCAGCAGCCAACCCGACCGGGGGTCCGGGGAGCTGTTTTTT. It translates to CASSQPDRGSGELFF.

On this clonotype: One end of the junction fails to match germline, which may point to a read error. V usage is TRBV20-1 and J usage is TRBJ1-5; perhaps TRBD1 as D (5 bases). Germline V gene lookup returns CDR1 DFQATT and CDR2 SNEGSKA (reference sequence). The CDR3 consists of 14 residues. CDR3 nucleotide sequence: TGCAGTGCTAGAGATCAGGCAGGGTGGCAGCACCAGCATTTT. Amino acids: CSARDQAGWQHQHF.